This T cell receptor (beta chain) was obtained from a study of blood T cell repertoires in COVID-19. The CDR3 totals 15 residues. With 0 bases removed from V and 6 bases from J, the gap between germline ends came to 12 bases. The germline CDR1 and CDR2 sequences are LNHNV and YYDKDF (reference sequence). Cohorts were assigned according to the clinical history that participants reported. Cohort 3 recovery required two negative PCRs, clearance, or symptom resolution. Method: immunoSEQ multiplex PCR; TCRdb's copy keeps in-frame clones and lacks some. The sample holds around 230,000 clones; 81% are singletons and the top ten take around a tenth.

The clonotype comes from a man aged 40-49 years who had recovered from COVID-19. V usage is TRBV15 and J usage is TRBJ1-5; D ambiguous. The sequencing input was PBMCs or T cells enriched from blood (not recorded which). The CDR3 nucleotides read TGTGCCACCAGCAGAGATCGGGGATCGAGTCAGCCCCAGCATTTT. Encoded protein: CATSRDRGSSQPQHF.